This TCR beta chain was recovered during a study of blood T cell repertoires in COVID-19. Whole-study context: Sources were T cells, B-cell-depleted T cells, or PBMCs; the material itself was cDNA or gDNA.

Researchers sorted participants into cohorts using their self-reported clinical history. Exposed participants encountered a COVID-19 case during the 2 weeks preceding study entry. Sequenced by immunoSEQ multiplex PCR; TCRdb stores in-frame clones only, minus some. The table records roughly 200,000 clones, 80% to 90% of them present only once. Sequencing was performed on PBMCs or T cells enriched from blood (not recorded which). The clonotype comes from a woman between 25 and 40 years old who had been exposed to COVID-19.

This CDR3 reads CASTPGTGGASPLHF. In DNA, the CDR3 is TGTGCCAGTACCCCTGGGACAGGGGGTGCATCACCCCTCCACTTT. The V gene is TRBV19, the J gene TRBJ1-6; TRBD1 matches at 11 bases. Germline V gives CDR1 LNHDA, CDR2 SQIVND (reference sequence). Trimming at V came to 7 bases and at J to 10 bases, leaving 9 bases not matched to a gene. The CDR3 spans 15 residues.